One and the same sample provided the 3 T cell receptor beta chains below, sequenced in a study of T cell responses to AZD1222 COVID-19 vaccine (dated by TCRdb to the early 2020s). The time point tag for this specimen amounts to: about 28 days (+/-7) after the second vaccine dose. In light of the paper, this sample's treatment or condition label describes: meningococcal conjugate vaccine given as trial control. The library was prepared using the immunoSEQ multiplex PCR assay. What TCRdb holds here is the immuneACCESS table cut down to in-frame rearrangements. Part of the clones is not present; checked against another copy, under half of the missing clones reflect an unresolved V gene, and the others are unexplained. In this sample the table shows some 110,000 clones, about nine tenths of which occur a single time. 2.5% to 4% of the sample goes to the ten largest clones. Source: peripheral blood, taken 28 days after the second dose of the MenACWY control vaccine. The receptor source for this set is an adult who received the MenACWY meningococcal vaccine as a control.

The chain employs TRBV11-2 and TRBJ1-1; D ambiguous. The germline V and J ends were trimmed by 7 bases and 7 bases, with 22 bases remaining between them. This CDR3 contains 15 residues. CDR1 is SGHAT and CDR2 is FQNNGV in the germline V gene. CDR3 sequence reads: CASNLANPFGLEAFF. The CDR3, as DNA: TGTGCCAGCAACTTGGCCAACCCTTTCGGGCTTGAAGCTTTCTTT.

The chain carries TRBV5-1 and TRBJ2-2; the D is unclear. The CDR3 spans 11 residues. The germline gives CDR1 SGHRS, CDR2 YFSETQ. The V end lost 4 bases, the J end lost 7 bases, and 5 bases lay between the germline ends. The CDR3, as DNA: TGCGCCAGCAGCGTGGTCGGGGAGCTGTTTTTT. This gives the protein CASSVVGELFF. Full variable domain (remainder filled in from reference TRBV5-1 and TRBJ2-2): KAGVTQTPRYLIKTRGQQVTLSCSPISGHRSVSWYQQTPGQGLQFLFEYFSETQRNKGNFPGRFSGRQFSNSRSEMNVSTLELGDSALYLCASSVVGELFFGEGSRLTVL.

The chain employs TRBV19 and TRBJ1-5; TRBD1 matches 9 bases. CDR3 length: 17 residues. J was trimmed by 0 bases and V by 5 bases; bases with no gene match: 8. Germline V gene lookup returns CDR1 LNHDA and CDR2 SQIVND (reference sequence). CDR3 sequence (DNA): TGTGCCAGTAGTCTGGGGACAGGGAGAAATAGCAATCAGCCCCAGCATTTT. Translation gives CASSLGTGRNSNQPQHF.